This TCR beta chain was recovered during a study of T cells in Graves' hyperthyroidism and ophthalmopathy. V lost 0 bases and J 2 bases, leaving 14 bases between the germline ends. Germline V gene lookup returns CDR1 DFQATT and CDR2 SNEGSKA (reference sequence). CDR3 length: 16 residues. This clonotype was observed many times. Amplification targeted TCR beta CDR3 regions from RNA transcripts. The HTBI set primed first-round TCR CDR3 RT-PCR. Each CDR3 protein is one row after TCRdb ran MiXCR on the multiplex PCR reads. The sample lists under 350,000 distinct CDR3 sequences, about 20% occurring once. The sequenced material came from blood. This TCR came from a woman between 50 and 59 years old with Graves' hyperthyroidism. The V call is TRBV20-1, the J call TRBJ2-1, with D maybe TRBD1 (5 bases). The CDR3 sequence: CSARDGARAAYNEQFF. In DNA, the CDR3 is TGCAGTGCTAGAGATGGGGCCCGGGCCGCCTACAATGAGCAGTTCTTC.